What follows are 9 T cell receptor beta chains derived from one specimen sequenced in a study of T cell responses to AZD1222 COVID-19 vaccine. TCRdb's table, derived via immunoSEQ multiplex PCR, lists solely in-frame clones and lacks some. The table records about 140,000 clones, more than 75% of them present only once. This specimen was peripheral blood, taken 28 days after the second AZD1222 dose. The receptors originated from an adult who received the AZD1222 COVID-19 vaccine.

The J gene is TRBJ2-7, the V gene TRBV3-1 (or the pseudogene TRBV3-2); D is unclear. There are 13 residues in the CDR3. Germline CDR1 and CDR2: LGHDT and YNNKEL (reference sequence). The V end lost 4 bases, the J end lost 2 bases, and 9 bases lay between the germline ends. CDR3 sequence reads: CASSPFGAYEQYF. The CDR3 DNA follows: TGTGCCAGCAGCCCCTTTGGGGCCTACGAGCAGTACTTC.

The chain joins TRBV10-1 to TRBJ2-1; no clear D. Looked up from germline, CDR1 is WNHNN and CDR2 is SYGVQD (reference sequence). The CDR3 runs 13 residues. V lost 8 bases and J 8 bases, leaving 16 bases between the germline ends. CDR3 loop: CASQNDPVDEQFF. CDR3 DNA sequence: TGCGCCAGCCAAAATGACCCGGTCGATGAGCAGTTCTTC.

In this sample, this clone turned up once. J is TRBJ1-2 and V is TRBV28; D remains unclear. This CDR3 has 13 residues. The ends were cut back, 7 bases at V and 0 bases at J, with 9 bases in the middle. Germline lookup yields CDR1 MDHEN and CDR2 SYDVKM. CDR3 protein: CASIPGSNYGYTF. The DNA for the CDR3 is TGTGCCAGCATTCCAGGCTCTAACTATGGCTACACCTTC.

The chain employs TRBV29-1 and TRBJ1-1; no firm D call. V was trimmed by 5 bases and J by 4 bases, leaving 11 bases between them. CDR1 and CDR2 (germline): SQVTM, ANQGSEA. CDR3 size: 12 residues. The CDR3 region has the DNA TGCAGCGTTTATGGGGTTGGCACTGAAGCTTTCTTT. This gives the protein CSVYGVGTEAFF.

CDR3 amino acids: CASGQGALTGSYNEQFF. In DNA form, the CDR3 reads TGTGCCAGTGGACAGGGGGCTTTAACGGGCTCCTACAATGAGCAGTTCTTC. The genes are TRBV19 and TRBJ2-1; TRBD1 matches at 11 bases. Germline V gene data show CDR1 as LNHDA and CDR2 as SQIVND (reference sequence). J lost 0 bases, V lost 8 bases, and 9 bases had no gene match. This CDR3 is 17 amino acids long.

The genes are TRBV28 and TRBJ2-5, with 8 bases fitting TRBD1. The ends lost 6 bases at V and 5 bases at J; junction bases unmatched: 23. This CDR3 has 19 amino acids. Germline assignment: CDR1 MDHEN and CDR2 SYDVKM. The CDR3 spells CASRPSPRVGTGSRETQYF. CDR3 in DNA: TGTGCCAGCAGGCCGAGTCCCCGGGTGGGGACAGGTTCCAGGGAGACCCAGTACTTC.

This clone was seen a single time. The chain combines TRBV27 with TRBJ2-1; 8 bases match TRBD2. Germline V gene sequence: CDR1 MNHEY, CDR2 SMNVEV (reference sequence). This CDR3 spans 13 amino acids. Losses at the gene ends were 6 bases for V and 9 bases for J; bases not matched to a gene: 7. In nucleotides, the CDR3 is TGTGCCAGCAGGCGAGCGGGAGCGGGTGAGCAGTTCTTC. Its protein product is CASRRAGAGEQFF.

V is TRBV4-2 and J is TRBJ2-7; 9 positions match TRBD2. Germline V gives CDR1 LGHNA, CDR2 YNFKEQ. This CDR3 contains 17 residues. Trimming at V came to 0 bases and at J to 3 bases, leaving 9 bases not matched to a gene. The CDR3 here is CASSQEVSGSINYEQYF. CDR3 bases: TGTGCCAGCAGCCAAGAGGTTAGCGGGAGTATTAACTACGAGCAGTACTTC.

The V gene is TRBV29-1, the J gene TRBJ2-2; 12 nucleotides agree with TRBD2. In germline, CDR1 is SQVTM, CDR2 ANQGSEA. With 6 bases clipped from V and 4 bases from J, the junction kept 6 bases outside the gene matches. This CDR3 contains 15 residues. Written as DNA, the CDR3 is TGCAGCGTACGAGGACTAGCGGGACTCACCGGGGAGCTGTTTTTT. Translated, it gives CSVRGLAGLTGELFF.